This entry features one T cell receptor (beta chain) sequence. This CDR3 has 18 residues. Clones were read by immunoSEQ multiplex PCR, and TCRdb kept only the in-frame ones, dropping some. Among around 29,000 clones listed, around 92% were seen once. This specimen belongs to a study of T cells in localized non-small cell lung cancer. This receptor was taken from a woman aged 35-75 years with stage III lung adenocarcinoma. The sequencing used peripheral blood mononuclear cells, collected before any cancer treatment. The gene calls are TRBV21-1 and TRBJ2-1; TRBD2, the table's D call, lacks a check against the DNA. TRBV21-1 is designated a pseudogene. CDR3 in amino acids: CASSKGGGRAEMYNEQFF. The CDR3 DNA is TGTGCCAGCAGCAAAGGGGGCGGGAGGGCCGAAATGTACAATGAGCAGTTCTTC.